This T cell receptor beta chain was recovered during a study of beta chain features in type 1 diabetes. As for the study in general: Over all samples combined, 107,917,701 sorted cells were examined.

Study-wide results and limits: There were fewer insertions and more deletions at the VDJ junctions of type 1 diabetes patients. When Type 1 diabetes patients were examined, their TCRB CDR3s proved moderately but significantly shorter in all four CD4+ subsets.

In regard to this clone: The antigen is not known.

Sorting with CD45RO/CCR7/CD25/CD127/CD95/CD27 yielded naive, central memory, regulatory and stem-like memory CD4+ cells. In germline, CDR1 is SGHTA, CDR2 FQGNSA. V shed 3 bases, J shed 6 bases, and the junction held 10 bases outside the gene matches. CDR3 length: 16 residues. Sequenced material consisted of expressed TCRB transcripts (all of the isolated RNA was reverse transcribed). The table came from immunoSEQ multiplex PCR; TCRdb's copy has only in-frame clones and leaves some out. There are fewer than 400,000 clones in the sample; less than 9.5% occur only once, and under 0.5% lies in the top ten.

What was sequenced was central memory CD4+ T cells from blood. This TCR came from a woman younger than 35 in good health. The chain is built from TRBV7-2 and TRBJ2-2, with TRBD2 matching 7 bases. The CDR3 is CASSFLAGLDAGELFF. The CDR3 DNA is TGTGCCAGCAGCTTCTTAGCGGGCCTGGACGCCGGGGAGCTGTTTTTT.